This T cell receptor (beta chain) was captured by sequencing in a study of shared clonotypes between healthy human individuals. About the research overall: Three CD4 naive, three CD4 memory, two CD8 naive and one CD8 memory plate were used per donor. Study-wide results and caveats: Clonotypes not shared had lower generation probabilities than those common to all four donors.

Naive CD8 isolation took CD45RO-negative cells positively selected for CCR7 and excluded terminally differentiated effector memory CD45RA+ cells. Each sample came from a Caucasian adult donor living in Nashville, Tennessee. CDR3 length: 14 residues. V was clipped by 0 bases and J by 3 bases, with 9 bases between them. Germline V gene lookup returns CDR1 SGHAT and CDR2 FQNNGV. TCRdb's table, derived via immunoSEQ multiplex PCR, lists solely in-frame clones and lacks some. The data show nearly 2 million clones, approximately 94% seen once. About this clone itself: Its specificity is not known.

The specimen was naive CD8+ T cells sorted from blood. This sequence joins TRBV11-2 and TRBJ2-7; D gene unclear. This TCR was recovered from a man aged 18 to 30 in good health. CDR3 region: CASSLELGYYEQYF. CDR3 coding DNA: TGTGCCAGCAGCTTAGAATTGGGTTACTACGAGCAGTACTTC.